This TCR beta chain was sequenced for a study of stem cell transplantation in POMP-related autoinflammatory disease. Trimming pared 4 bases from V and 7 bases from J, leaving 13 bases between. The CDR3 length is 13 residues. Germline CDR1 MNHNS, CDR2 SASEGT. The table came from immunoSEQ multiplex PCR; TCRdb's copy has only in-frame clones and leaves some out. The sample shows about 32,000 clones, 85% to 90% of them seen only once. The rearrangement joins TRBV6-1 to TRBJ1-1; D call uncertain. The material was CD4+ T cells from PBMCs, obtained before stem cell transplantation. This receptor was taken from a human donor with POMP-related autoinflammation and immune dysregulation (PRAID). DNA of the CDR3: TGTGCCAGCAGTGTTTTCCCAGGTGGTGAAGCTTTCTTT. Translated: CASSVFPGGEAFF.